The sequence of this T cell receptor beta chain was determined in a study of T cells in Graves' hyperthyroidism and ophthalmopathy. Looking at the study overall: Specimen type is peripheral blood, collected at initial diagnosis prior to any treatment.

Aged 18 to 65, the patients had hyperthyroidism that was newly diagnosed and had lasted under 2 months. Any symptoms of ophthalmopathy came after the first hyperthyroidism diagnosis, from which the blood sample dates. From approximately 9.1 ml of fresh peripheral blood, PBMCs were isolated. This CDR3 has 15 residues. After removal of 5 bases from V and 5 bases from J, the junction contained 7 bases not matched to a gene. This clonotype showed up many times. From RNA transcripts, TCR beta CDR3 regions were amplified. HTBI primers were used for first-round RT-PCR of the TCR CDR3. Via MiXCR, TCRdb re-called the multiplex PCR reads, giving one row per CDR3 protein. The table records fewer than 650,000 distinct CDR3 sequences, about 15% of them present only once.

The V gene is TRBV12-3 or TRBV12-4, the J gene TRBJ2-3; 10 bases agree with TRBD2. This clonotype was obtained from a woman younger than 45 with Graves' hyperthyroidism that later progressed to Graves' ophthalmopathy. The specimen sequenced was blood. The CDR3: CASSPSGRAEDTQYF. CDR3 nucleotide sequence: TGTGCCAGCAGTCCCAGCGGGAGGGCAGAAGATACGCAGTATTTT.